The 9 T cell receptor beta chains presented below share a single source sample, sequenced in a study of T-cell reconstitution after alpha-beta-depleted transplantation in children. Unique molecular identifiers were incorporated during preparation of the TCRbeta library. TCRdb re-derived calls from the PCR reads in MiXCR, one entry per CDR3 protein. Among 600,000 to 800,000 distinct CDR3 sequences, around 13% were seen once, and the ten largest hold roughly 0.84%. Source: PBMCs, taken before TCRalphabeta/CD19-depleted stem cell transplant. These receptors originate from a girl aged 2 to 9 with congenital amegakaryocytic thrombocytopenia, due to receive a stem cell transplant.

The chain links TRBV2 to TRBJ1-2; D is perhaps TRBD1 (6 bases). Germline CDR1 reads SNHLY; CDR2 reads FYNNEI. The CDR3 has 13 residues. V dropped 6 bases and J dropped 6 bases, with 14 bases sitting between them. CDR3 coding DNA: TGTGCCAGCAGGGCGACAGGTCAAGATGGCTACACCTTC. It is translated as CASRATGQDGYTF. The full variable domain, in which reference TRBV2 and TRBJ1-2 provide the parts outside the CDR3, is EPEVTQTPSHQVTQMGQEVILRCVPISNHLYFYWYRQILGQKVEFLVSFYNNEISEKSEIFDDQFSVERPDGSNFTLKIRSTKLEDSAMYFCASRATGQDGYTFGSGTRLTVV.

This clonotype occurred many times. The J gene is TRBJ2-3, the V gene TRBV6-1, with a possible D match to TRBD2 (5 bases). This CDR3 comprises 13 residues. Germline CDR1 MNHNS, CDR2 SASEGT. The germline V and J ends were trimmed by 2 bases and 10 bases, with 13 bases remaining between them. The CDR3 is CASSEQVSGSQYF. The CDR3 DNA is TGTGCCAGCAGTGAACAAGTGTCGGGGTCGCAGTATTTT.

This clonotype was picked up many times. The genes are TRBV12-3 or TRBV12-4 and TRBJ1-3, with D hard to call. Trimming pared 3 bases from V and 1 base from J, leaving 4 bases between. This CDR3 region has 13 residues. CDR3 residues: CASSLQSGNTIYF. CDR3 bases: TGTGCCAGCAGTTTGCAGTCTGGAAACACCATATATTTT.

Ten or more counts support this clonotype. The rearrangement joins TRBV5-1 to TRBJ1-1; possibly TRBD1 for D (6 bases). The ends were cut back, 0 bases at V and 3 bases at J, with 12 bases in the middle. This CDR3 comprises 15 residues. The germline V gene encodes CDR1 SGHRS and CDR2 YFSETQ. The CDR3 DNA is TGCGCCAGCAGCTTGGCCCAGGGGCGGCACACTGAAGCTTTCTTT. It translates to CASSLAQGRHTEAFF.

This clonotype has more than one count but fewer than ten. The rearrangement links TRBV7-2 to TRBJ2-3; 8 bases line up with TRBD2. CDR1 is SGHTA and CDR2 is FQGNSA in the germline V gene. This CDR3 has 13 amino acids. Trimming took 7 bases from V and 4 from J; bases not matched to a gene: 4. The CDR3 loop reads CASNPGGADTQYF. CDR3 in DNA: TGTGCCAGCAATCCGGGAGGGGCAGATACGCAGTATTTT. The whole variable domain, filled in from reference TRBV7-2 and TRBJ2-3, reads GAGVSQSPSNKVTEKGKDVELRCDPISGHTALYWYRQSLGQGLEFLIYFQGNSAPDKSGLPSDRFSAERTGGSVSTLTIQRTQQEDSAVYLCASNPGGADTQYFGPGTRLTVL.

This clonotype appeared many times. The gene calls are TRBV9 and TRBJ2-5, with D hard to call. The CDR3 is 13 amino acids. V gave up 0 bases and J gave up 5 bases, with 8 bases separating them. CDR1 and CDR2 (germline): SGDLS, YYNGEE. This chain's CDR3 is CASSVGLSETQYF. For the CDR3, the DNA is TGTGCCAGCAGCGTAGGGTTGTCGGAGACCCAGTACTTC.

This clonotype has only a few counts. The genes are TRBV18 and TRBJ2-3, with 11 positions matching TRBD1. The CDR3 spans 20 residues. The germline gives CDR1 KGHSH, CDR2 LQKENI. V was clipped by 0 bases and J by 5 bases; unmatched bases: 16. CDR3: CASSPPMTTGTGGRIDTQYF. The DNA of the CDR3 is TGTGCCAGCTCACCACCTATGACGACCGGGACAGGGGGAAGGATAGATACGCAGTATTTT.

This clonotype was counted ten times or more. The J gene is TRBJ2-3, the V gene TRBV3-1; TRBD2 matches 7 bases. CDR1 and CDR2 (germline): LGHDT, YNNKEL (reference sequence). V dropped 4 bases and J dropped 2; count of bases not matched to a gene: 9. The CDR3 loop spans 16 amino acids. The CDR3 bases are TGTGCCAGCAGCCGCCAAACTAGCGTCACCACAGATACGCAGTATTTT. Its translation is CASSRQTSVTTDTQYF.

In this sample, this clonotype turned up many times. This rearrangement joins TRBV10-3 to TRBJ1-5; no definite D call. This CDR3 is 10 amino acids long. Trimming took off 8 bases at V and 5 bases at J, with 4 bases between the two ends. The germline V gene encodes CDR1 ENHRY and CDR2 SYGVKD. CDR3 nucleotides: TGTGCCATCCTCGATCAGCCCCAGCATTTT. Translating gives CAILDQPQHF.